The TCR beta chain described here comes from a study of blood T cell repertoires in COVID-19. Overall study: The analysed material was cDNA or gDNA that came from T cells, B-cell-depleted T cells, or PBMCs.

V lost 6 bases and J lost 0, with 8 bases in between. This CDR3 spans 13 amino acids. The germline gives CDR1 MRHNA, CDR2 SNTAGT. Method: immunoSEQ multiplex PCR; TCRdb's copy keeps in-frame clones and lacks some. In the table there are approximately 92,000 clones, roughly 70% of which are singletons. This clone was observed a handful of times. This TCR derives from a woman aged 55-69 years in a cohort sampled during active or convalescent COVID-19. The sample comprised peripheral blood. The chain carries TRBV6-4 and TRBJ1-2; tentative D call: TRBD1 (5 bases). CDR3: CASRPGANYGYTF. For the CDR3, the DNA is TGTGCCAGCAGACCGGGGGCTAACTATGGCTACACCTTC.